This T cell receptor (beta chain) was recorded in a study of T-cell reconstitution after alpha-beta-depleted transplantation in children. Unique molecular identifiers featured in how the TCRbeta library was prepared. A single record per CDR3 protein comes from TCRdb applying MiXCR to the PCR reads. The sample contains roughly 300,000 distinct CDR3 sequences, 11% of which appear only once. This clonotype was recorded a few times. Germline is not matched at one junction end, which may reflect a read error. The germline V gene encodes CDR1 DFQATT and CDR2 SNEGSKA (reference sequence). The CDR3 extends over 17 amino acids.

Specimen: peripheral blood, collected 180 days after TCRalphabeta/CD19-depleted stem cell transplant. The rearrangement joins TRBV20-1 to TRBJ2-1, with 9 bases aligning to TRBD2. The clonotype comes from a male patient between 2 and 10 years old who had a stem cell transplant for chronic granulomatous disease, so the T cells may come from the graft donor. The CDR3 nucleotides are TGCTGTGCTAGAGCTGAGACTAGCGGAAGCTCCTACAATGAGCAGTTCTTC. Protein sequence: CCARAETSGSSYNEQFF.